This T cell receptor (beta chain) was found in a study of siplizumab effects on memory and regulatory T cells. The table lists this clone with a count of one. The antigen remains undetermined. The CDR3 has 13 residues. Germline V gene lookup returns CDR1 MNHEY and CDR2 SVGAGI. Deletions cut 4 bases from V and 6 bases from J, with 10 bases between. Some clones are missing from TCRdb's copy, which holds only in-frame ones; the method was immunoSEQ multiplex PCR. This table holds over 85,000 clones, over 85% found once. Study results and caveats: Naive T cells looked more diverse than memory cells and looked like major alloresponse contributors.

The sequencing input was non-Treg CD4+ T cells sorted from blood. The receptor comes from a human donor in good health. The chain joins TRBV6-5 to TRBJ1-5; possible D gene TRBD1, 6 bases. The CDR3 sequence is CASSWRGGQPQHF. CDR3 coding DNA: TGTGCCAGCAGTTGGAGAGGGGGTCAGCCCCAGCATTTT.